A selection of T cell receptor beta chains follows, all from one sample in a study of blood T cell repertoires in COVID-19. Libraries were prepared by immunoSEQ multiplex PCR; TCRdb keeps only in-frame clonotypes and omits some of them. The profile shows around 180,000 clones, 85% to 90% of them singletons. Source material: peripheral blood. The receptors come from a human donor in a cohort sampled during active COVID-19. The CDR3 runs from the conserved cysteine through the conserved F or W. The D gene is left open where the match is weak.

v_call	d_call	j_call	cdr3_aa	cdr3_nt
TRBV7-2	.	TRBJ2-5	CASSLGLQETQYF	TGTGCCAGCAGCTTGGGGCTCCAAGAGACCCAGTACTTC
TRBV5-1	TRBD1	TRBJ1-5	CASSSTGGSSQPQHF	TGCGCCAGCAGCTCCACAGGGGGCTCAAGTCAGCCCCAGCATTTT
TRBV11-2	.	TRBJ2-1	CASSLTSSLYEQFF	TGTGCCAGCAGCTTAACTAGCAGTTTGTATGAGCAGTTCTTC
TRBV24-1	TRBD2	TRBJ2-3	CATSGFGTSGSRTDTQYF	TGTGCCACCAGTGGCTTCGGGACTAGCGGGAGCCGCACAGATACGCAGTATTTT
TRBV3-1/TRBV3-2	.	TRBJ1-2	CASSQDPQAYTF	TGTGCCAGCAGCCAAGATCCGCAGGCCTACACCTTC
TRBV12-3/TRBV12-4	.	TRBJ1-6	CASSLPGEPLHF	TGTGCCAGCAGTTTACCGGGAGAACCCCTCCACTTT
TRBV2	TRBD1	TRBJ1-2	CASSRDREGGYTF	TGTGCCAGCAGCCGGGACAGGGAGGGCGGCTACACCTTC
TRBV6-6	TRBD1	TRBJ2-7	CASRTGTGVQEQYF	TGTGCCAGCAGAACCGGGACAGGGGTACAAGAGCAGTACTTC
TRBV6-6	.	TRBJ2-4	CASSLLLAVSPKNIQYF	TGTGCCAGCAGTCTTCTACTAGCCGTCTCCCCCAAAAACATTCAGTACTTC
TRBV7-9	TRBD1	TRBJ1-1	CASIRTGATEAFF	TGTGCCAGCATCAGGACAGGCGCCACTGAAGCTTTCTTT